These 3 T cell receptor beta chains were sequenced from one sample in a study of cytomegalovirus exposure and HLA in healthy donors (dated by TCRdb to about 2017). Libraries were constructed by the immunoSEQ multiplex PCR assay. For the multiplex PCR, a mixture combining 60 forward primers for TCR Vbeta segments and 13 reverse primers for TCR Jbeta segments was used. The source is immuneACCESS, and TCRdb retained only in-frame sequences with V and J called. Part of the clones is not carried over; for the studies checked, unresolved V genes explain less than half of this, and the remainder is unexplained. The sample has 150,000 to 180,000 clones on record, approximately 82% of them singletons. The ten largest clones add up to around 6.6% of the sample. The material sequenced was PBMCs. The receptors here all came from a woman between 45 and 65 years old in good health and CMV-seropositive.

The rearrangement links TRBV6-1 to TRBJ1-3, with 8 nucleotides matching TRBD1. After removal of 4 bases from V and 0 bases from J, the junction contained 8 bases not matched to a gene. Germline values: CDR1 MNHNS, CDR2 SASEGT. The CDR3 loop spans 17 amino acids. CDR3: CASSGDRRLSSGNTIYF. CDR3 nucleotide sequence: TGTGCCAGCAGTGGGGACAGGCGACTTAGCTCTGGAAACACCATATATTTT.

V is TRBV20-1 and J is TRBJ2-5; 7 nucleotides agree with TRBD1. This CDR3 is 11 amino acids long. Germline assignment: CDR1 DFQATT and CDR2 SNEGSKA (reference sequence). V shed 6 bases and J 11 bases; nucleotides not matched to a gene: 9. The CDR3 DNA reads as TGCAGTGCCGAACAGGGGAGAGAGCAGTACTTC. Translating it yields CSAEQGREQYF.

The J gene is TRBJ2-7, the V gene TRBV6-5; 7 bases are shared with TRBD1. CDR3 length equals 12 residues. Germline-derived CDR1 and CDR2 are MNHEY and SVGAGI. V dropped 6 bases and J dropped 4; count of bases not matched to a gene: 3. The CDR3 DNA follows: TGTGCCAGCAGACAGGGGATTTACGAGCAGTACTTC. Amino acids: CASRQGIYEQYF.